This TCR beta chain stems from a study of cytomegalovirus exposure and HLA in healthy donors. Study results and caveats: A later analysis appeared to link common viral pathogens to several of the most significant clusters. V- and J-gene trimming in TCR beta was tied to a missense DCLRE1C variant by an analysis performed later. In a later analysis, at a false discovery rate of 0.05, under 20,000 TCR beta sequences were associated with HLA alleles.

Donors were nominally healthy when sampled, though unrecorded immune exposures were likely. On this clone: The target antigen is unknown.

CDR1 and CDR2 from the germline V gene are KGHSH and LQKENI. This CDR3 has 14 amino acids. V was pared by 3 bases and J by 5 bases, with 5 bases of the junction left unmatched. PCR involved 60 Vbeta and 13 Jbeta primers. Measured with immunoSEQ multiplex PCR; TCRdb has only the in-frame clones, and not every one. The sample holds 150,000 to 200,000 clones, about 75% seen once. Sequenced: PBMCs. The clonotype comes from a male donor in good health and CMV-seronegative. The chain couples TRBV18 to TRBJ2-7; 9 nucleotides agree with TRBD1. CDR3 amino acids: CASSPPGQGNEQYF. The CDR3 nucleotides read TGTGCCAGCTCACCCCCCGGACAGGGGAACGAGCAGTACTTC.